This passage covers 15 T cell receptor beta chains from one sample sequenced in a study of blood T cell repertoires in COVID-19. Only in-frame clones appear in the TCRdb table, and some are missing; sequencing was by immunoSEQ multiplex PCR. Of some 220,000 clones in the sample, approximately 80% were seen once. Specimen: peripheral blood. Every receptor here comes from a middle-aged man with active or convalescent COVID-19.

As regards this clone: This CDR3 is also generated by other DNA sequences in the sample. This rearrangement joins TRBV7-2 to TRBJ1-2; D is uncertain. In germline, CDR1 is SGHTA, CDR2 FQGNSA. V was pared by 1 base and J by 5 bases, with 8 bases between. The CDR3 has 13 amino acids. DNA of the CDR3: TGTGCCAGCAGCTTAGGGCAGTCTTATGGCTACACCTTC. Translating gives CASSLGQSYGYTF. Variable domain in full (rest from reference TRBV7-2 and TRBJ1-2): GAGVSQSPSNKVTEKGKDVELRCDPISGHTALYWYRQSLGQGLEFLIYFQGNSAPDKSGLPSDRFSAERTGGSVSTLTIQRTQQEDSAVYLCASSLGQSYGYTFGSGTRLTVV.

This chain joins TRBV7-9 and TRBJ2-5; 10 positions agree with TRBD2. CDR3 length equals 15 residues. Germline CDR1 and CDR2: SEHNR and FQNEAQ (reference sequence). V lost 5 bases and J lost 2; bases outside the gene matches: 5. The CDR3 spells CASSAGLAQQETQYF. As DNA, the CDR3 is TGTGCCAGCAGCGCGGGACTAGCGCAACAAGAGACCCAGTACTTC.

This clone was observed a few times. The gene calls are TRBV5-1 and TRBJ2-7; no clear D gene. Germline CDR1 reads SGHRS; CDR2 reads YFSETQ. This CDR3 region has 14 residues. V lost 1 base to trimming and J lost 6 bases, with 14 bases between them. The CDR3 DNA sequence: TGCGCCAGCAGCTTGTGGCAGGATGGGTTCGAGCAGTACTTC. It is translated as CASSLWQDGFEQYF.

The chain uses TRBV9 and TRBJ1-3; the match to TRBD1 covers 7 bases. Trimming at V came to 4 bases and at J to 4 bases, leaving 17 bases not matched to a gene. CDR3 length equals 18 residues. CDR1 and CDR2 from the germline V gene are SGDLS and YYNGEE. The CDR3 nucleotides read TGTGCCAGCAGCCAGACGGGACAGCCTCAATCGGCGGGAAACACCATATATTTT. Protein sequence: CASSQTGQPQSAGNTIYF. The full variable domain, rest sourced from reference TRBV9 and TRBJ1-3, is DSGVTQTPKHLITATGQRVTLRCSPRSGDLSVYWYQQSLDQGLQFLIQYYNGEERAKGNILERFSAQQFPDLHSELNLSSLELGDSALYFCASSQTGQPQSAGNTIYFGEGSWLTVV.

The chain joins TRBV6-2 or TRBV6-3 to TRBJ1-2; D may be TRBD1 (6 bases). Germline loops: CDR1 MNHEY, CDR2 SVGEGT. V lost 6 bases to trimming and J lost 2 bases, with 10 bases between them. The CDR3 sequence is 13 residues long. The CDR3 region is CASSNRANYGYTF. The CDR3, as DNA: TGTGCCAGCAGCAACAGGGCCAACTATGGCTACACCTTC.

The DNA of the CDR3 is TGTGCCTGGAGTGTGGGACAGGGGTTCTCACCCCTCCACTTT. Its translation is CAWSVGQGFSPLHF. The chain recombines TRBV30 with TRBJ1-6, with 10 bases matching TRBD1. J was trimmed by 10 bases and V by 0 bases; bases with no gene match: 3. Germline loops: CDR1 GTSNPN, CDR2 SVGIG (reference sequence). This CDR3 comprises 14 residues.

The chain uses TRBV18 and TRBJ1-4, with TRBD1 matching over 7 bases. Germline CDR1 is KGHSH and CDR2 is LQKENI. CDR3 size: 15 residues. V shed 4 bases, J shed 8 bases, and the junction held 10 bases outside the gene matches. For the CDR3, the DNA is TGTGCCAGCTCACGAAATACCGGGACAGAAGAAAAACTGTTTTTT. Amino acids: CASSRNTGTEEKLFF.

This clone has just one count. This chain uses TRBV7-3 with TRBJ2-3, with D tentatively TRBD2 (5 bases). Deletions cut 5 bases from V and 0 bases from J, with 18 bases between. CDR3 length: 17 residues. CDR1 is SGHTA and CDR2 is FQGTGA in the germline V gene. CDR3 loop: CASSPSSSRPSTDTQYF. The CDR3 bases are TGTGCCAGCAGCCCATCTTCTAGCCGCCCTAGCACAGATACGCAGTATTTT. Together with reference TRBV7-3 and TRBJ2-3, the CDR3 gives the full variable domain: GAGVSQTPSNKVTEKGKYVELRCDPISGHTALYWYRQSLGQGPEFLIYFQGTGAADDSGLPNDRFFAVRPEGSVSTLKIQRTERGDSAVYLCASSPSSSRPSTDTQYFGPGTRLTVL.

The chain is built from TRBV15 and TRBJ2-7; 9 bases are shared with TRBD1. The trim removed 5 bases at V and 3 bases at J, leaving 8 bases unmatched. The germline V gene has CDR1 LNHNV and CDR2 YYDKDF (reference sequence). The CDR3 is 15 amino acids. This CDR3 reads CATSVGGTGSYEQYF. CDR3 bases: TGTGCCACCAGCGTGGGGGGGACAGGGAGCTACGAGCAGTACTTC.

The V gene is TRBV6-2 or TRBV6-3, the J gene TRBJ2-3, with a weak D call TRBD1 (5 bases). CDR1 is MNHEY, CDR2 SVGEGT, per germline. CDR3 length: 15 amino acids. V was trimmed by 1 base and J by 0 bases, leaving 8 bases between them. CDR3 DNA sequence: TGTGCCAGCAGTTACTTGGCAGGGAGCACAGATACGCAGTATTTT. Protein sequence: CASSYLAGSTDTQYF.

CDR3 DNA: TGTGCCAGCAGCAGAACTCCGACTACAGATACGCAGTATTTT. Translated, it gives CASSRTPTTDTQYF. The chain combines TRBV9 with TRBJ2-3; D is undetermined. V lost 4 bases and J 3 bases, leaving 12 bases between the germline ends. The germline CDR1 and CDR2 sequences are SGDLS and YYNGEE. This CDR3 is built from 14 residues.

The V gene is TRBV6-5, the J gene TRBJ1-1; 7 nucleotides align to TRBD1. V was pared by 5 bases and J by 4 bases, with 10 bases of the junction left unmatched. The CDR3 has 15 amino acids. Germline assignment: CDR1 MNHEY and CDR2 SVGAGI. The chain's CDR3 is CASSRQGLGATEAFF. DNA of the CDR3: TGTGCCAGCAGTAGACAGGGACTGGGGGCCACTGAAGCTTTCTTT.

This clone appeared once. The chain recombines TRBV28 with TRBJ1-5; TRBD1 is a possible D gene (6 bases). Germline V gene sequence: CDR1 MDHEN, CDR2 SYDVKM. The CDR3 is made up of 15 amino acids. With 7 bases removed from V and 6 bases from J, the gap between germline ends came to 19 bases. CDR3 amino acids: CASNSGQMDSQPQHF. The CDR3 DNA follows: TGTGCCAGCAACTCAGGACAGATGGACAGTCAGCCCCAGCATTTT.

This sequence joins TRBV28 and TRBJ2-5, with D uncertain. The CDR3 length is 13 residues. V dropped 2 bases and J dropped 7 bases, with 11 bases sitting between them. The germline V gene encodes CDR1 MDHEN and CDR2 SYDVKM. The CDR3 spells CASSLVGYGTQYF. The CDR3 DNA follows: TGTGCCAGCAGTTTAGTCGGGTACGGGACCCAGTACTTC.

This CDR3 reads CASTPWGDNQPQHF. The CDR3 region has the DNA TGTGCCAGCACCCCCTGGGGGGACAATCAGCCCCAGCATTTT. This sequence joins TRBV28 and TRBJ1-5, with D possibly TRBD1 on 5 matching bases. This CDR3 has 14 amino acids. CDR1 is MDHEN and CDR2 is SYDVKM in the germline V gene. V was trimmed by 7 bases and J by 3 bases, leaving 13 bases between them.